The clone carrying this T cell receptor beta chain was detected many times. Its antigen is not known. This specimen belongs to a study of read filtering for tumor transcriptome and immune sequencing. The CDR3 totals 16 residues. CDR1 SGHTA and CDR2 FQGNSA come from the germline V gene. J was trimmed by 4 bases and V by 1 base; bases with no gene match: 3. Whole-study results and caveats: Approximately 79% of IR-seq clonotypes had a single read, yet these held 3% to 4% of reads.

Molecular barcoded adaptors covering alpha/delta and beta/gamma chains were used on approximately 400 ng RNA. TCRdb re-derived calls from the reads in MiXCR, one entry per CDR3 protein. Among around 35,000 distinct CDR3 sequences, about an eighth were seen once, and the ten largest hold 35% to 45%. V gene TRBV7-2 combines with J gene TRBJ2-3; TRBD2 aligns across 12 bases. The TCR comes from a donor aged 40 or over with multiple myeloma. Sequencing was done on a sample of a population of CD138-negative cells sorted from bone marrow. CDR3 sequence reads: CASSLGTSGTADTQYF. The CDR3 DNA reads TGTGCCAGCAGCTTAGGGACTAGCGGGACAGCAGATACGCAGTATTTT.